A selection of T cell receptor beta chains follows, all from one sample in a study of cytomegalovirus exposure and HLA in healthy donors. Here immunoSEQ multiplex PCR was the method, and the copy in TCRdb shows in-frame clones only, minus some. Among about 150,000 clones, 79% were seen once, and the ten largest hold just under 6.5%. What was sequenced was PBMCs. These receptors originate from a middle-aged man in good health and CMV-seropositive. The CDR3 runs from the conserved cysteine through the conserved F or W. D genes are given only for firm matches. Size values are once, few and many counts, or a class for expanded clones, and some rows have none.

j_gene: TRBJ2-2
abundance: .
d_gene: .
v_gene: TRBV10-1
CDR3nt: TGCGCCAGCAGTCGGGACTGGAACACCGGGGAGCTGTTTTTT
CDR3aa: CASSRDWNTGELFF

j_gene: TRBJ2-2
abundance: .
d_gene: TRBD2
v_gene: TRBV11-2
CDR3nt: TGTGCCAGCAGCTTAGAACCTAGCGGGAGCGGGACCGGGGAGCTGTTTTTT
CDR3aa: CASSLEPSGSGTGELFF

j_gene: TRBJ2-3
abundance: .
d_gene: .
v_gene: TRBV13
CDR3nt: TGTGCCAGCAGCTTAGATCGGGGTCCGGCAGATACGCAGTATTTT
CDR3aa: CASSLDRGPADTQYF

j_gene: TRBJ1-1
abundance: .
d_gene: .
v_gene: TRBV29-1
CDR3nt: TGCAGCGGACGGGTGAACACTGAAGCTTTCTTT
CDR3aa: CSGRVNTEAFF

j_gene: TRBJ2-4
abundance: .
d_gene: .
v_gene: TRBV6-1
CDR3nt: TGTGCCAGCAGTGAAATCCCCGGGGGAGCCAAAAACATTCAGTACTTC
CDR3aa: CASSEIPGGAKNIQYF

j_gene: TRBJ2-2
abundance: .
d_gene: TRBD1
v_gene: TRBV6-1
CDR3nt: TGTGCCAGCAGTGACGCCCGGGACAGGGGTTACACCGGGGAGCTGTTTTTT
CDR3aa: CASSDARDRGYTGELFF

j_gene: TRBJ2-1
abundance: .
d_gene: TRBD2
v_gene: TRBV9
CDR3nt: TGTGCCAGCAGCGGGGGACTAGCGGGAGGCTTATCACGAATCAATGAGCAGTTCTTC
CDR3aa: CASSGGLAGGLSRINEQFF

j_gene: TRBJ2-3
abundance: once
d_gene: TRBD2
v_gene: TRBV7-3
CDR3nt: TGTGCCAGCAGCAAAGGGACTAGCGGAAGCACAGATACGCAGTATTTT
CDR3aa: CASSKGTSGSTDTQYF

j_gene: TRBJ2-1
abundance: .
d_gene: .
v_gene: TRBV11-3
CDR3nt: TGTGCCAGCAGCTTAGGGACACTTAACGATGAGCAGTTCTTC
CDR3aa: CASSLGTLNDEQFF

j_gene: TRBJ2-5
abundance: .
d_gene: TRBD2
v_gene: TRBV6-1
CDR3nt: TGTGCCAGCGGGGGGAGGGAGCAGTACTTC
CDR3aa: CASGGREQYF

j_gene: TRBJ2-5
abundance: .
d_gene: .
v_gene: TRBV10-1
CDR3nt: TGCGCCAGCAGTGAGAACAGACAAGAGACCCAGTACTTC
CDR3aa: CASSENRQETQYF

j_gene: TRBJ2-2
abundance: once
d_gene: TRBD2
v_gene: TRBV5-1
CDR3nt: TGCGCCAGTACCCAACGGGGAGGGACCGGGGAGCTGTTTTTT
CDR3aa: CASTQRGGTGELFF

j_gene: TRBJ2-4
abundance: .
d_gene: TRBD2
v_gene: TRBV11-2
CDR3nt: TGTGCCAGCACCAAGTGGGGGGAGGGAACCAAAAACATTCAGTACTTC
CDR3aa: CASTKWGEGTKNIQYF

j_gene: TRBJ2-7
abundance: .
d_gene: .
v_gene: TRBV11-3
CDR3nt: TGTGCCAGCAGCTTAGAGGCGGCCTACGAGCAGTACTTC
CDR3aa: CASSLEAAYEQYF

j_gene: TRBJ1-2
abundance: .
d_gene: .
v_gene: TRBV7-9
CDR3nt: TGTGCCAGCAGCTTATATGGGACGGGAGGGTATGGCTACACCTTC
CDR3aa: CASSLYGTGGYGYTF

j_gene: TRBJ2-5
abundance: .
d_gene: .
v_gene: TRBV7-8
CDR3nt: TGTGCCAGCAGGCTAAAAGAGACCCAGTACTTC
CDR3aa: CASRLKETQYF

j_gene: TRBJ2-6
abundance: few
d_gene: TRBD1
v_gene: TRBV28
CDR3nt: TGTGCCAGCAGTTTTAGCAGGAGGACAGGGAAATCTGGGGCCAACGTCCTGACTTTC
CDR3aa: CASSFSRRTGKSGANVLTF

j_gene: TRBJ1-5
abundance: .
d_gene: TRBD1
v_gene: TRBV27
CDR3nt: TGTGCCAGCAGTCATACAGGGGGCCGGGGTCAGCCCCAGCATTTT
CDR3aa: CASSHTGGRGQPQHF

j_gene: TRBJ2-1
abundance: .
d_gene: .
v_gene: TRBV5-1
CDR3nt: TGCGCCAGCAGCTTGGCCCTAGCGAGGGTAGATGAGCAGTTCTTC
CDR3aa: CASSLALARVDEQFF

j_gene: TRBJ1-2
abundance: few
d_gene: .
v_gene: TRBV6-1
CDR3nt: TGTGCCAGCACCCTAAGACAGGACCTTGGCTACACCTTC
CDR3aa: CASTLRQDLGYTF

j_gene: TRBJ1-6
abundance: .
d_gene: .
v_gene: TRBV7-9
CDR3nt: TGTTCCAGCAGCTTAGAAGGAGAAGCCTATAATTCACCCCTCCACTTT
CDR3aa: CSSSLEGEAYNSPLHF

j_gene: TRBJ2-5
abundance: .
d_gene: .
v_gene: TRBV5-6
CDR3nt: TGTGCCAGCAGCTTGGTACCGGACAGACAAGAGACCCAGTACTTC
CDR3aa: CASSLVPDRQETQYF

j_gene: TRBJ2-7
abundance: .
d_gene: .
v_gene: TRBV5-1
CDR3nt: TGCGCCAGCAGCTTGGAGACAGGTCTCTCCTACGAGCAGTACTTC
CDR3aa: CASSLETGLSYEQYF

j_gene: TRBJ2-7
abundance: .
d_gene: TRBD2
v_gene: TRBV10-1
CDR3nt: TGCGCCAGCAGTGAGAGCCGGACTAGCGGGAACTACGAGCAGTACTTC
CDR3aa: CASSESRTSGNYEQYF

j_gene: TRBJ2-5
abundance: .
d_gene: TRBD2
v_gene: TRBV28
CDR3nt: TGTGCCAGCAGTCCCCGACTAGCGGGAATAGAGACCCAGTACTTC
CDR3aa: CASSPRLAGIETQYF

j_gene: TRBJ2-7
abundance: .
d_gene: TRBD1
v_gene: TRBV19
CDR3nt: TGTGCCAGTAGTATCCCGGGACAGGGAGTCGAGCAGTACTTC
CDR3aa: CASSIPGQGVEQYF

j_gene: TRBJ2-7
abundance: few
d_gene: TRBD2
v_gene: TRBV11-2
CDR3nt: TGTGCCAGCAGTACTAGCGGGAGTACCTACGAGCAGTACTTC
CDR3aa: CASSTSGSTYEQYF

j_gene: TRBJ2-6
abundance: .
d_gene: .
v_gene: TRBV6-5
CDR3nt: TGTGCCAGCAGTCGGAGTGGGGCCAACGTCCTGACTTTC
CDR3aa: CASSRSGANVLTF

j_gene: TRBJ1-1
abundance: .
d_gene: TRBD1
v_gene: TRBV27
CDR3nt: TGTGCCAGCAGTCAGGACAGGGAAGAGGCGGCTTTCTTT
CDR3aa: CASSQDREEAAFF

j_gene: TRBJ2-1
abundance: few
d_gene: .
v_gene: TRBV1
CDR3nt: TGCACCAGCAGCCCTGGACTAGCCGGTCCTTCCTCCTACAATGAGCAGTTCTTC
CDR3aa: CTSSPGLAGPSSYNEQFF

j_gene: TRBJ1-1
abundance: .
d_gene: .
v_gene: TRBV5-1
CDR3nt: TGCGCCAGCAGCCCGACGGGTGACACTGAAGCTTTCTTT
CDR3aa: CASSPTGDTEAFF

j_gene: TRBJ1-2
abundance: .
d_gene: TRBD1
v_gene: TRBV30
CDR3nt: TGTGCCTGGATCAAAGCGGACAGGGGGAGTGGCTACACCTTC
CDR3aa: CAWIKADRGSGYTF

j_gene: TRBJ2-7
abundance: few
d_gene: .
v_gene: TRBV21-1
CDR3nt: TGTGCCAGCAGCAAACTCAGACTAGCGATCTACGAGCAGTACTTC
CDR3aa: CASSKLRLAIYEQYF

j_gene: TRBJ2-3
abundance: .
d_gene: .
v_gene: TRBV30
CDR3nt: TGTGCCGGCGGCAAGCGGAGCACAGATACGCAGTATTTT
CDR3aa: CAGGKRSTDTQYF

j_gene: TRBJ1-1
abundance: .
d_gene: .
v_gene: TRBV5-1
CDR3nt: TGCGCCAGCAGCTTGGAAACCAGGGGAAGAGCTTTCTTT
CDR3aa: CASSLETRGRAFF

j_gene: TRBJ2-1
abundance: .
d_gene: .
v_gene: TRBV5-4
CDR3nt: TGTGCCAGCAGCTTGGGGCAGGCGAATGAGCAGTTCTTC
CDR3aa: CASSLGQANEQFF

j_gene: TRBJ1-2
abundance: .
d_gene: TRBD1
v_gene: TRBV7-9
CDR3nt: TGTGCCAGCAGCTTGCCGGGACAGGGAAACCAGTATGGCTACACCTTC
CDR3aa: CASSLPGQGNQYGYTF

j_gene: TRBJ2-7
abundance: .
d_gene: TRBD1
v_gene: TRBV6-1
CDR3nt: TGTGCCAGCAGTGACCGGACAGGGACCTACGAGCAGTACTTC
CDR3aa: CASSDRTGTYEQYF

j_gene: TRBJ2-7
abundance: .
d_gene: TRBD1
v_gene: TRBV7-8
CDR3nt: TGTGCCAGCAGCTTAGAAGGGACAGGGGCCTACGAGCAGTACTTC
CDR3aa: CASSLEGTGAYEQYF

j_gene: TRBJ1-5
abundance: .
d_gene: .
v_gene: TRBV30
CDR3nt: TGTGCCTGGAGTCGGGGGACCGATCAGCCCCAGCATTTT
CDR3aa: CAWSRGTDQPQHF

j_gene: TRBJ1-1
abundance: .
d_gene: TRBD1
v_gene: TRBV6-5
CDR3nt: TGTGCCAGCAGTTTAGGGACAGGGTGGGGCACTGAAGCTTTCTTT
CDR3aa: CASSLGTGWGTEAFF

j_gene: TRBJ2-5
abundance: .
d_gene: TRBD1
v_gene: TRBV27
CDR3nt: TGTGCCAGCAGCTCGGGGACAGGGGGCCGGGAGACCCAGTACTTC
CDR3aa: CASSSGTGGRETQYF

j_gene: TRBJ1-5
abundance: .
d_gene: .
v_gene: TRBV2
CDR3nt: TGTGCCAGCAGTGTAGAGACAGACTCCAATCAGCCCCAGCATTTT
CDR3aa: CASSVETDSNQPQHF

j_gene: TRBJ2-7
abundance: .
d_gene: .
v_gene: TRBV29-1
CDR3nt: TGCAGCGTTGATTCCCCCCAGGAGGGATACGAGCAGTACTTC
CDR3aa: CSVDSPQEGYEQYF

j_gene: TRBJ2-1
abundance: .
d_gene: TRBD2
v_gene: TRBV5-4
CDR3nt: TGTGCCAGCAGCCAAGGTGGGAGGGCCATCGATGAGCAGTTCTTC
CDR3aa: CASSQGGRAIDEQFF

j_gene: TRBJ2-5
abundance: .
d_gene: TRBD1
v_gene: TRBV7-2
CDR3nt: TGTGCCAGCAGCTCTCAGGAGGGGACAGGGGGCGGAGAGACCCAGTACTTC
CDR3aa: CASSSQEGTGGGETQYF

j_gene: TRBJ2-1
abundance: .
d_gene: .
v_gene: TRBV2
CDR3nt: TGTGCCAGCAGCAGGACAACCTTCTACAATGAGCAGTTCTTC
CDR3aa: CASSRTTFYNEQFF

j_gene: TRBJ1-6
abundance: .
d_gene: .
v_gene: TRBV6-1
CDR3nt: TGTGCCAGCAGTGACAGGGCCGGACTATATTCACCCCTCCACTTT
CDR3aa: CASSDRAGLYSPLHF

j_gene: TRBJ2-3
abundance: .
d_gene: .
v_gene: TRBV5-1
CDR3nt: TGCGCCAGCAGCTGGACCCCCCTTTCCGGGACTGGGTTGGGGACAGATACGCAGTATTTT
CDR3aa: CASSWTPLSGTGLGTDTQYF